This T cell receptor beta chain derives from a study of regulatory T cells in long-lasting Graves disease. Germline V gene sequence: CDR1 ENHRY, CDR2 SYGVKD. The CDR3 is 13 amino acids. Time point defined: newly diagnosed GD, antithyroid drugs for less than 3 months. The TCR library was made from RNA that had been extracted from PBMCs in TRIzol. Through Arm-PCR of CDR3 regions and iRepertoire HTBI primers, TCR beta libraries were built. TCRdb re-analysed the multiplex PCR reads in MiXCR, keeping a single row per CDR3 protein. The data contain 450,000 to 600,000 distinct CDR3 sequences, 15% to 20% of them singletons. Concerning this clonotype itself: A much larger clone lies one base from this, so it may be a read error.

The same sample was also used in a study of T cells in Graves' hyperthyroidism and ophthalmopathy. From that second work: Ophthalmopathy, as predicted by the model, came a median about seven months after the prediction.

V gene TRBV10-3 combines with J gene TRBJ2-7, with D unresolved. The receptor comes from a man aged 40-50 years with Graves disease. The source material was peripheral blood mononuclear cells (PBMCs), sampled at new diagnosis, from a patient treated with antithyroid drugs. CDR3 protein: CAISEGFPYGQYF. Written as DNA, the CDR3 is TGTGCCATCAGTGAAGGGTTCCCCTACGGGCAGTACTTC.